This is a list of T cell receptor beta chains from one sample in a study of T cells in Graves' hyperthyroidism and ophthalmopathy. One entry per CDR3 protein, called by TCRdb with MiXCR from the multiplex PCR reads. The table has under 400,000 distinct CDR3 sequences, around a sixth seen once. What was sequenced was blood. Receptor source: a young woman with Graves' hyperthyroidism that later progressed to Graves' ophthalmopathy. The CDR3 runs from the conserved cysteine through the conserved F or W. The D gene is left open where the match is weak. Only part of the rows carry a size: once, few, many, or a class if the clone is expanded.

d_call | j_call | clone_size | v_call | cdr3_nt | cdr3_aa
TRBD1 | TRBJ1-1 | many | TRBV20-1 | TGCAGTGCACCTCGGGACAGGGGGAACACTGAAGCTTTCTTT | CSAPRDRGNTEAFF
. | TRBJ2-7 | few | TRBV7-8 | TGTGCCAGCAGCTTAGCCGCAGGGGGCGGGAGGTGCGAGCAGTACTTC | CASSLAAGGGRCEQYF
. | TRBJ2-5 | . | TRBV5-5 | TGTGCCAGCAGCTCAGGACCCCAAGAGGCCCAGTACTTC | CASSSGPQEAQYF
. | TRBJ1-5 | many | TRBV7-2 | TGTGCCAGCAGCTTAACGGGGAATAGCAATCAGCCCCAGCATTTT | CASSLTGNSNQPQHF
TRBD2 | TRBJ2-5 | many | TRBV7-3 | TGTGCCAGCAGCCCGATAGCGGGAGTGGAGACCCAGTACTTC | CASSPIAGVETQYF
TRBD1 | TRBJ1-1 | many | TRBV11-2 | TGTGCCAGCAGCTTAGTGGTTAGGGGGCGGAATCTGAACACTGAAGCTTTCTTT | CASSLVVRGRNLNTEAFF
. | TRBJ2-5 | many | TRBV3-1 | TGTGCCAGCAGCCAAGATTCGGGTTGGGAGACCCAGTACTTC | CASSQDSGWETQYF
TRBD1 | TRBJ2-2 | . | TRBV11-3 | TGTGCCAGCAGCTTAGGCCCGTACAGGGGGAAGAACACCGGGGAGCTGTTTTTT | CASSLGPYRGKNTGELFF
. | TRBJ2-7 | many | TRBV7-9 | TGTGCCAGCACTTTAAAGGTTGGCACAAACTACGAGCAGTACTTC | CASTLKVGTNYEQYF
TRBD2 | TRBJ2-1 | many | TRBV12-3/TRBV12-4 | TGTGCCAGCAGTTTCAGGTTCGGACTAGCGGGCGACAATGAGCAGTTCTTC | CASSFRFGLAGDNEQFF
. | TRBJ2-1 | . | TRBV20-1 | TGCAGTGCTAGAGGACTAGATTCGGACAATGAGCAGTTCTTC | CSARGLDSDNEQFF
. | TRBJ2-3 | many | TRBV5-1 | TGCGCCAGCAGCTTGGTCAGGAGCACAGATACGCAGTATTTT | CASSLVRSTDTQYF
. | TRBJ1-2 | few | TRBV5-5 | TGTGCCAGCAGCTTAGGGGTCGCTTCAGGGGAGATCTATGGCTACACCTTC | CASSLGVASGEIYGYTF
TRBD1 | TRBJ1-1 | few | TRBV5-6 | TGTGCCAGCAGCTTGGGGACAGGGGGCTGGACTGAAGCTTTCTTT | CASSLGTGGWTEAFF
. | TRBJ2-7 | . | TRBV5-4 | TGTGCCAGCAGCTTGCAGGCCCCCCCAAAGGCCTACGAGCAGTACTTC | CASSLQAPPKAYEQYF
. | TRBJ2-1 | many | TRBV11-2 | TGTGCCAGCAGCTTGGGCCTGGGACTTAGCTCCTACAATGAGCAGTTCTTC | CASSLGLGLSSYNEQFF
TRBD2 | TRBJ2-5 | . | TRBV4-1 | TGCGCCAGCAGCCGGGAGCGGGGAGAGACCCAGTACTTC | CASSRERGETQYF
TRBD1 | TRBJ1-2 | many | TRBV5-1 | TGTGCCAGCAGCTTGGACAGGGACGGCTACACCTTC | CASSLDRDGYTF
. | TRBJ2-7 | many | TRBV28 | TGTGCCAGCAGTTTGTTGACAGAGACCTACGAGCAGTACTTC | CASSLLTETYEQYF
TRBD2 | TRBJ2-1 | few | TRBV6-1 | TGTGCCAGCAAAAGACTAGCTCGTTTGGTTGAGCAGTTCTTC | CASKRLARLVEQFF
. | TRBJ2-5 | many | TRBV20-1 | TGCAGTGCTGGCGCCGAGCGGTCCGGGGGGACCCAGTACTTC | CSAGAERSGGTQYF